The rows below give T cell receptor beta chains drawn from one sample of a study of blood T cell repertoires in COVID-19. Only in-frame clones appear in the TCRdb table, and some are missing; sequencing was by immunoSEQ multiplex PCR. Seen here are 110,000 or so clones, about 88% observed once, and the top ten hold 8% to 9%. Sequencing was performed on peripheral blood. The receptors stem from a woman between 65 and 79 years old who had recovered from COVID-19. Both conserved end residues are part of each CDR3. Fields, in order: J gene, V gene, D gene, clone size, CDR3 DNA, CDR3 protein. A D gene is named only where the DNA matches it firmly. Clone sizes are given selectively: once, few, many, or a class where the clone is expanded.

>TRBJ1-2|TRBV5-5|NA|once
TGTGCCAGCAGCTTTTTCGAGTCCTATGGCTACACCTTC
CASSFFESYGYTF
>TRBJ2-1|TRBV9|NA|NA
TGTGCCAGCAGCGTAAGGGGAAAGCGCGAGATGTACAATGAGCAGTTCTTC
CASSVRGKREMYNEQFF
>TRBJ2-7|TRBV5-8|NA|NA
TGTGCCAGCAGCGTACTCGGGATCACCTACGAGCAGTACTTC
CASSVLGITYEQYF
>TRBJ2-2|TRBV5-1|TRBD1|NA
TGCGCCAGCAGCCGAACCGGGACAGGGGGCACCGGGGAGCTGTTTTTT
CASSRTGTGGTGELFF
>TRBJ1-1|TRBV6-4|TRBD1|few
TGTGCCAGCAGAAAGACAGGGAAGGGGCCTGAAGCTTTCTTT
CASRKTGKGPEAFF
>TRBJ2-4|TRBV21-1|NA|once
TGTGCCAGCAGCAAAGTGGCGGAAAACATTCAGTACTTC
CASSKVAENIQYF
>TRBJ2-7|TRBV27|TRBD2|NA
TGTGCCAGCAGTTTGCGGGGGATATTCTACGAGCAGTACTTC
CASSLRGIFYEQYF
>TRBJ2-2|TRBV2|TRBD1|NA
TGTGCCAGCAGCGCCCAACCTGCGGGACAGGGGACCGGGGAGCTGTTTTTT
CASSAQPAGQGTGELFF
>TRBJ2-7|TRBV7-2|NA|NA
TGTGCCAGCAGCTTAGAGGGCGGGATGCCACAGTACTTC
CASSLEGGMPQYF
>TRBJ2-3|TRBV4-2|TRBD2|NA
TGTGCCAGCAGCCAAATTGGGCTAGCGGGGGGCACGAACATACATTTT
CASSQIGLAGGTNIHF
>TRBJ1-5|TRBV5-6|NA|NA
TGTGCCAGCAGCGTATTCCAGGGACTCCTTGGAGCCCAGCATTTT
CASSVFQGLLGAQHF
>TRBJ2-5|TRBV24-1|NA|once
TGTGCCACGGCGGGGGCAGGGGAGACCCAGTACTTC
CATAGAGETQYF
>TRBJ1-3|TRBV6-4|NA|NA
TGTGCCAGCATCCTCCCAGGGGCTGGAAACACCATATATTTT
CASILPGAGNTIYF
>TRBJ2-1|TRBV7-3|TRBD2|NA
TGTGCCAGCAGCATCGGGGGGGAGCAGTTCTTC
CASSIGGEQFF
>TRBJ1-1|TRBV6-5|NA|NA
TGTGCCAGCAGTTACTCTCCCACTCTCCCCGCAGAAGCTTTCTTT
CASSYSPTLPAEAFF
>TRBJ1-2|TRBV14|NA|NA
TGTGCCAGCAGCCAAGAGGGCCTCTATGGCTACACCTTC
CASSQEGLYGYTF
>TRBJ2-7|TRBV5-5|NA|NA
TGTGCCAGCAGCCCCCCTCGGGGGGCGGGGTACGAGCAGTACTTC
CASSPPRGAGYEQYF
>TRBJ2-3|TRBV29-1|NA|NA
TGCAGCGTTGAAGGCGGAGGGGCCAGTAAAAGCACAGATACGCAGTATTTT
CSVEGGGASKSTDTQYF
>TRBJ1-5|TRBV18|NA|NA
TGTGCCAGCTCACCATGGAAGGGGCAGCCCCAGCATTTT
CASSPWKGQPQHF
>TRBJ1-2|TRBV29-1|TRBD1|few
TGCAGCGTACGACAGGGCTCCGACTATGGCTACACCTTC
CSVRQGSDYGYTF
>TRBJ1-1|TRBV28|NA|once
TGTGCCAGCAGCAGAGGGTATGAAGCTTTCTTT
CASSRGYEAFF
>TRBJ1-5|TRBV5-1|NA|NA
TGCGCCAGCAGCTTAGGGGGAATCTCTCAGCCCCAGCATTTT
CASSLGGISQPQHF
>TRBJ2-1|TRBV7-2|NA|NA
TGTGCCAGCAGCTTAAGACATCAGGATGAGCAGTTCTTC
CASSLRHQDEQFF
>TRBJ2-1|TRBV11-3|NA|NA
TGTGCCAGCAGCTTAGGTGCAGGGAAAGGTGGGAATGAGCAGTTCTTC
CASSLGAGKGGNEQFF
>TRBJ1-6|TRBV27|TRBD1|NA
TGTGCCAGGAATCAAAGTGGACAGGGGGATAATTCACCCCTCCACTTT
CARNQSGQGDNSPLHF
>TRBJ1-4|TRBV4-2|NA|once
TGTGCCAGCAGCCAGGGGGGGGCCAATGAAAAACTGTTTTTT
CASSQGGANEKLFF
>TRBJ1-5|TRBV2|NA|NA
TGTGCCAGCAGTCGGGACTCCCAGGCAGGTCAGCCCCAGCATTTT
CASSRDSQAGQPQHF
>TRBJ1-2|TRBV7-8|NA|NA
TGTGCCAGCAGCTTATGGGGGGGAGCCCCAGAGGACTATGGCTACACCTTC
CASSLWGGAPEDYGYTF
>TRBJ2-5|TRBV7-3|TRBD2|NA
TGTGCCAGCAGCTTAGGAGCGGGGGTGGAGACCCAGTACTTC
CASSLGAGVETQYF
>TRBJ2-7|TRBV11-3|TRBD2|NA
TGTGCCAGCAGCTCCTCGACTAGCGGATCCTACGAGCAGTACTTC
CASSSSTSGSYEQYF
>TRBJ2-7|TRBV1|NA|NA
TGCACCAGCAGCCAAATCCAGAGTGACTTCAAATGCTCCTACGAGCAGTACTTC
CTSSQIQSDFKCSYEQYF
>TRBJ1-2|TRBV5-4|NA|NA
TGTGCCAGCAGCTCGGGAACAGGGCGAGCTAACTATGGCTACACCTTC
CASSSGTGRANYGYTF
>TRBJ1-5|TRBV4-3|NA|few
TGCGCCAGCAGCCAAGAAACAGGGAATCAGCCCCAGCATTTT
CASSQETGNQPQHF
>TRBJ1-5|TRBV29-1|TRBD1|NA
TGCAGCGTTGGACAGGGGGTTTATCAGCCCCAGCATTTT
CSVGQGVYQPQHF
>TRBJ2-5|TRBV3-1/TRBV3-2|TRBD1|NA
TGTGCCAGCAGCCGTTGGACAGGGGATGGCGAGACCCAGTACTTC
CASSRWTGDGETQYF
>TRBJ1-6|TRBV2|TRBD1|NA
TGTGCCAGCAAGGCATGGCAGGGGGGTTCACCCCTCCACTTT
CASKAWQGGSPLHF
>TRBJ1-3|TRBV2|NA|once
TGTGCCAGCATAGGACAGTATCTCGGTGGAAACACCATATATTTT
CASIGQYLGGNTIYF
>TRBJ1-6|TRBV2|TRBD1|medium-sized
TGTGCCAGCAGGCCCGGGACAGCCCGTTCACCCCTCCACTTT
CASRPGTARSPLHF
>TRBJ2-7|TRBV7-6|NA|NA
TGTGCCAGCAGCCCGACACCCTACGAGCAGTACTTC
CASSPTPYEQYF
>TRBJ2-1|TRBV5-1|NA|NA
TGCGCCAGCAGGTCGGCAGGGTATGTTGGCGGGGACTCCTACAATGAGCAGTTCTTC
CASRSAGYVGGDSYNEQFF
>TRBJ1-1|TRBV12-3/TRBV12-4|NA|NA
TGTGCCAGCAGCCTTACCGGGAATACTGAAGCTTTCTTT
CASSLTGNTEAFF
>TRBJ2-1|TRBV3-1/TRBV3-2|NA|NA
TGTGCCAGCAGCCTCGGGCCACGGGGCTACAATGAGCAGTTCTTC
CASSLGPRGYNEQFF
>TRBJ2-3|TRBV5-1|TRBD2|NA
TGCGCCAGCAGCTTGGGTAGCGGGACCCGGACAGATACGCAGTATTTT
CASSLGSGTRTDTQYF
>TRBJ1-2|TRBV9|TRBD1|NA
TGTGCCAGCAGCAAAAAACCGGGACAGGGGAATAAGACCTTC
CASSKKPGQGNKTF
>TRBJ2-7|TRBV18|NA|NA
TGTGCCAGCTCGAGTGTCTCCTACGAGCAGTACTTC
CASSSVSYEQYF
>TRBJ1-1|TRBV12-3/TRBV12-4|NA|NA
TGTGCCAGCAGTTTGGGACTATGGGCTGAAGCTTTCTTT
CASSLGLWAEAFF
>TRBJ1-4|TRBV24-1|TRBD1|NA
TGTGCCACCAGTGATACGGACAGGTTAATGGAAAAACTGTTTTTT
CATSDTDRLMEKLFF
>TRBJ2-6|TRBV19|NA|NA
TGTGCCAGTAGTGCGGACTCTCCCGGGGCCAACGTCCTGACTTTC
CASSADSPGANVLTF
>TRBJ1-5|TRBV7-2|NA|once
TGTGCCAGCAGCCCCCCTGGGGCAAATCAGCCCCAGCATTTT
CASSPPGANQPQHF
>TRBJ2-7|TRBV19|TRBD1|NA
TGTGCCAGTAGAGGCCTCTCACTAGTGGGGACAGGCGGCCCGGCCGTATACGAGCAGTACTTC
CASRGLSLVGTGGPAVYEQYF
>TRBJ2-4|TRBV7-2|NA|NA
TGTGCCAGCAGCCCCCGGATGGGCCTAGCCAAAAACATTCAGTACTTC
CASSPRMGLAKNIQYF
>TRBJ2-5|TRBV27|TRBD1|NA
TGTGCCAGCAGACCCGACAGGGGTGGTAAAGAGACCCAGTACTTC
CASRPDRGGKETQYF
>TRBJ2-1|TRBV5-1|TRBD2|NA
TGCGCCAGCAGCTTGGTTTACCTAGCGGGAGAGAATGAGCAGTTCTTC
CASSLVYLAGENEQFF
>TRBJ2-3|TRBV7-2|TRBD2|NA
TGTGCCAGCAGCCCAGGAAGGACTAGCGGGAGTGTAGATACGCAGTATTTT
CASSPGRTSGSVDTQYF
>TRBJ1-5|TRBV5-5|NA|NA
TGTGCCAGCAGCTTGTCTCTGTGGGGACTGGGTCAGCCCCAGCATTTT
CASSLSLWGLGQPQHF